The 11 T cell receptor beta chains below all came from one sample that was sequenced in a study of T cells in Graves' hyperthyroidism and ophthalmopathy. Regions amplified from RNA transcripts were the TCR beta CDR3 regions. HTBI primers were used for first-round RT-PCR of the TCR CDR3. MiXCR was run by TCRdb on the multiplex PCR reads, yielding one entry per CDR3 protein. The table has 500,000 to 600,000 distinct CDR3 sequences, approximately 48% seen once; the top ten hold 44%. Input material: peripheral blood or thyroid tissue (not recorded which). The receptors were sampled from an adult woman with Graves' disease, either hyperthyroidism or ophthalmopathy (not recorded which).

The chain joins TRBV28 to TRBJ2-7; D is uncertain. V shed 10 bases and J shed 0 bases, with 10 bases lying between them. CDR1 MDHEN and CDR2 SYDVKM come from the germline V gene. The CDR3 has 12 residues. CDR3 sequence: CATRGVSYEQYF. DNA of the CDR3: TGTGCCACTCGTGGGGTCTCCTACGAGCAGTACTTC.

This clonotype was seen a single time. Being one base from a much bigger clone, this may be a read error. The V gene is TRBV7-9, the J gene TRBJ2-2; 8 nucleotides agree with TRBD1. Germline assignment: CDR1 SEHNR and CDR2 FQNEAQ (reference sequence). The CDR3 is made up of 15 amino acids. The CDR3 DNA reads as TGTGCCAGCAGCCCCCAGGGGGCGAACACCGAGGAGCTGTTTTTT. It is translated as CASSPQGANTEELFF.

This clonotype was detected many times. This sequence joins TRBV7-3 and TRBJ1-5; D might be TRBD1 (5 bases). The CDR3 sequence is 14 residues long. The germline CDR1 and CDR2 sequences are SGHTA and FQGTGA. V lost 5 bases and J lost 4, with 12 bases in between. The CDR3 is CASSLNGGNQPQHF. For the CDR3, the DNA is TGTGCCAGCAGCCTGAATGGGGGGAATCAGCCCCAGCATTTT. Full variable domain (outside the CDR3, taken from reference TRBV7-3 and TRBJ1-5): GAGVSQTPSNKVTEKGKYVELRCDPISGHTALYWYRQSLGQGPEFLIYFQGTGAADDSGLPNDRFFAVRPEGSVSTLKIQRTERGDSAVYLCASSLNGGNQPQHFGDGTRLSIL.

The chain employs TRBV25-1 and TRBJ2-5; D may be TRBD1 or TRBD2 (5 bases each). This CDR3 spans 14 amino acids. CDR1 is MGHDK and CDR2 is SYGVNS in the germline V gene. The ends were cut back, 5 bases at V and 4 bases at J, with 14 bases in the middle. The CDR3 is CASSLQGAVETQYF. The DNA of the CDR3 is TGTGCCAGCAGTCTTCAGGGAGCGGTAGAGACCCAGTACTTC.

This clonotype was detected only a few times. CDR3 DNA: TGTGCCAGCAGCTTAACATCGGCAGGCGAGGGCTACACCTTC. Translating it yields CASSLTSAGEGYTF. The rearrangement uses TRBV11-2 and TRBJ1-2; no definite D call. Germline V lookup: CDR1 SGHAT, CDR2 FQNNGV. Trimming stripped 2 bases from V and 8 bases from J, with 15 bases between. This CDR3 has 14 amino acids.

The chain combines TRBV2 with TRBJ1-1; 8 bases map to TRBD1. The germline CDR1 and CDR2 sequences are SNHLY and FYNNEI. CDR3 length equals 12 residues. CDR3 residues: CAVGQGYTEAFF. DNA for the CDR3: TGTGCTGTAGGACAGGGTTATACTGAAGCTTTCTTT.

This clonotype was detected many times. CDR3 nucleotide sequence: TGTGCCACCAGTGATTCCGGGACAGGCCCCTCTGGAAACACCATATATTTT. As protein: CATSDSGTGPSGNTIYF. The chain combines TRBV24-1 with TRBJ1-3; 8 bases align to TRBD1. Looked up from germline, CDR1 is KGHDR and CDR2 is SFDVKD. The CDR3 contains 17 residues. Trimming took 2 bases from V and 0 from J; bases not matched to a gene: 5.

The sample holds many counts of this clonotype. The genes are TRBV24-1 and TRBJ2-5; D remains ambiguous. V dropped 6 bases and J dropped 5 bases, with 9 bases sitting between them. The CDR3 spans 12 residues. Germline assignment: CDR1 KGHDR and CDR2 SFDVKD. The CDR3 DNA is TGTGCCACCAGTACTCCGAGGGAGACCCAGTACTTC. Amino acids: CATSTPRETQYF.

The rearrangement links TRBV29-1 to TRBJ2-5; D gene uncertain. In germline, CDR1 is SQVTM, CDR2 ANQGSEA. Trimming cost V 5 bases and J 5 bases, with 9 bases left between them. This CDR3 region has 11 residues. The CDR3 bases are TGCAGCGTTCTGGTCAATGAGACCCAGTACTTC. Its translation: CSVLVNETQYF.

This clonotype has just a few counts. This rearrangement joins TRBV10-2 to TRBJ1-1; 7 nucleotides match TRBD1. The germline gives CDR1 WSHSY, CDR2 SAAADI. The CDR3 length is 13 residues. V shed 5 bases, J shed 6 bases, and the junction held 6 bases outside the gene matches. This CDR3 is CASSKNRGAEAFF. CDR3 coding DNA: TGCGCCAGCAGTAAAAACAGGGGCGCTGAAGCTTTCTTT.

With regard to this clonotype: This clone may be a read error of a much larger clone one base away. The gene calls are TRBV5-1 and TRBJ2-5; D perhaps matches TRBD1 (6 bases). The CDR3 runs to 14 residues. Germline assignment: CDR1 SGHRS and CDR2 YFSETQ. Trimming removed 2 bases at V and 1 base at J, with 9 bases between. CDR3: CASSLRTAQETQYF. DNA for the CDR3: TGCGCCAGCAGCTTAAGGACAGCCCAAGAGACCCAGTACTTC.